The 8 T cell receptor beta chains below all came from one sample that was sequenced in a study of blood T cell repertoires in COVID-19 (dated by TCRdb to the early 2020s). Library generation was performed with the immunoSEQ multiplex PCR assay. As stored in TCRdb, this immuneACCESS dataset retains in-frame rearrangements with V and J assigned. A fraction of the clones does not appear; measured against another copy, unresolved V genes explain less than half of the discrepancy, and the remainder lacks a known reason. Recorded for this sample are 65,000 to 95,000 clones; around 79% of them occurred a single time. The top ten hold about 15% of the sample. The sample consisted of peripheral blood. The receptors here all came from a human donor in a cohort sampled during active COVID-19.

The rearrangement links TRBV6-5 to TRBJ2-3, with 10 bases aligning to TRBD2. V was pared by 4 bases and J by 1 base, with 2 bases of the junction left unmatched. The germline V gene has CDR1 MNHEY and CDR2 SVGAGI. This CDR3 comprises 15 residues. CDR3 sequence: CASSSLAGGTDTQYF. Written as DNA, the CDR3 is TGTGCCAGCAGTTCCCTAGCGGGGGGCACAGATACGCAGTATTTT.

The chain combines TRBV2 with TRBJ2-4, with 8 bases fitting TRBD1. The CDR3 is made up of 13 amino acids. The germline V gene has CDR1 SNHLY and CDR2 FYNNEI. With V trimmed by 1 base and J by 14 bases, 7 bases remained unmatched. Here the CDR3 reads CASSEEQGAVKYF. The DNA for the CDR3 is TGTGCCAGCAGTGAAGAGCAGGGGGCGGTAAAGTACTTC. Full variable domain (remainder filled in from reference TRBV2 and TRBJ2-4): EPEVTQTPSHQVTQMGQEVILRCVPISNHLYFYWYRQILGQKVEFLVSFYNNEISEKSEIFDDQFSVERPDGSNFTLKIRSTKLEDSAMYFCASSEEQGAVKYFGAGTRLSVL.

In nucleotides, the CDR3 is TGTGCCAGAAGCTTGGGATGGGCAGATGAGCAGTTCTTC. Translating it yields CARSLGWADEQFF. This rearrangement joins TRBV5-3 to TRBJ2-1, with D unclear. TRBV5-3 is sorted into the ORF group, with uncertain function. This CDR3 region has 13 residues. V was cut by 0 bases and J by 8 bases, with 9 bases left in between.

This clone was found once. V is TRBV19 and J is TRBJ1-1; D perhaps matches TRBD1 (6 bases). V shed 2 bases and J shed 6 bases, with 16 bases lying between them. The CDR3 runs to 15 residues. CDR1 and CDR2 (germline): LNHDA, SQIVND (reference sequence). The DNA for the CDR3 is TGTGCCAGTAGTATAAACAGGGTTCATCTCGCTGAAGCTTTCTTT. This codes for CASSINRVHLAEAFF.

The V and J genes are TRBV5-4 and TRBJ2-1; perhaps TRBD1 as D (5 bases). V was shortened by 3 bases and J by 4 bases, with 8 bases between the two germline ends. This CDR3 spans 13 amino acids. Germline assignment: CDR1 SGHNT and CDR2 YYREEE (reference sequence). In DNA, the CDR3 is TGTGCCAGCAGCTCAGCAGGGTACAATGAGCAGTTCTTC. Translating gives CASSSAGYNEQFF.

This chain links TRBV5-6 with TRBJ2-2, with 10 bases fitting TRBD1. Germline-derived CDR1 and CDR2 are SGHDT and YYEEEE. The trim removed 3 bases at V and 3 bases at J, leaving 2 bases unmatched. This CDR3 is 15 amino acids long. Here the CDR3 DNA reads TGTGCCAGCAGCTCGGGACAGGGGTACACCGGGGAGCTGTTTTTT. It specifies CASSSGQGYTGELFF.

This chain uses TRBV6-1 with TRBJ2-1; D may be TRBD2 (5 bases). The CDR3 has 11 residues. The germline CDR1 and CDR2 sequences are MNHNS and SASEGT. Deletions cut 4 bases from V and 12 bases from J, with 10 bases between. The chain's CDR3 is CASSGASGQFF. The CDR3 coding sequence is TGTGCCAGCAGTGGAGCGAGCGGGCAGTTCTTC.

The chain couples TRBV19 to TRBJ2-2; 9 nucleotides match TRBD1. The trim removed 3 bases at V and 6 bases at J, leaving 8 bases unmatched. The germline gives CDR1 LNHDA, CDR2 SQIVND (reference sequence). The CDR3 is made up of 16 amino acids. The CDR3 nucleotides are TGTGCCAGTAGTATCAAGGACAGGGGAGACTCCGGGGAGCTGTTTTTT. Protein product: CASSIKDRGDSGELFF.